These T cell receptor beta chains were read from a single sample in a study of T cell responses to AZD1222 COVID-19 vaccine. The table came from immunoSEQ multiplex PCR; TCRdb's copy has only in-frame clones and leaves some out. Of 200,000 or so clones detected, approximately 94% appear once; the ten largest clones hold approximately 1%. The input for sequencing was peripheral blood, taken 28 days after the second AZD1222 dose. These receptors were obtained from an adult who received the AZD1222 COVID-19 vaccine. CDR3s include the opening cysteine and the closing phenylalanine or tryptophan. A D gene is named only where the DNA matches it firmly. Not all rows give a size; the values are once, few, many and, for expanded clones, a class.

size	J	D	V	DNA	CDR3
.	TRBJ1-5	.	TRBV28	TGTGCCAGCAGGTATTGGAATCAGCCCCAGCATTTT	CASRYWNQPQHF
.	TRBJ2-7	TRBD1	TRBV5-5	TGTGCCAGCAGCGCGGACAGGGGGCCCTACGAGCAGTACTTC	CASSADRGPYEQYF
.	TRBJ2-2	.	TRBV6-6	TGTGCCAGTTACGGATTCGGCAATAGGATCACCGGGGAGCTGTTTTTT	CASYGFGNRITGELFF
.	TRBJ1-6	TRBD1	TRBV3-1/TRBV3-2	TGTGCCAGCAGCCAGGAAAGGACAGGGGCTTCACCCCTCCACTTT	CASSQERTGASPLHF
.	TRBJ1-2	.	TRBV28	TGTGCCAGCAGTTTACCCCAAGACTATGGCTACACCTTC	CASSLPQDYGYTF
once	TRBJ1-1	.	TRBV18	TGTGCCAGCTCACTCGCCGCGTCAACAGGGAGTAACACTGAAGCTTTCTTT	CASSLAASTGSNTEAFF
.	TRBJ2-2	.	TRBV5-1	TGCGCCAGCAGCTTGGGAGAGGTGGACACCGGGGAGCTGTTTTTT	CASSLGEVDTGELFF
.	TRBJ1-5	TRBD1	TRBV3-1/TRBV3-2	TGTGCCAGCAGCAAAACAGGGGGCCATCAGCCCCAGCATTTT	CASSKTGGHQPQHF
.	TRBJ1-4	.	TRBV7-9	TGTGCCAGCAGCAGCGTTAACGAAAAACTGTTTTTT	CASSSVNEKLFF
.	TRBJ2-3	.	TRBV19	TGTGCCAGTAGTAGAGTTGGACTCACAGATACGCAGTATTTT	CASSRVGLTDTQYF
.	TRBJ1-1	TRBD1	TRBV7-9	TGTGCCAGCAGCTCCTCAACAGGGGATGAAGCTTTCTTT	CASSSSTGDEAFF
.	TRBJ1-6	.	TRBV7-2	TGTGCCAGCAGCTTAGGTGGTGGGGGGAATTCACCCCTCCACTTT	CASSLGGGGNSPLHF
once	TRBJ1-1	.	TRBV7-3	TGTGCCAGCAGCTTAGGAGGCGAAGTGGCTGAAGCTTTCTTT	CASSLGGEVAEAFF
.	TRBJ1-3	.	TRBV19	TGTGCCAGTATAAGGGGAGGCTCTGGAAACACCATATATTTT	CASIRGGSGNTIYF
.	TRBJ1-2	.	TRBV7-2	TGTGCCAGCAGCCGTAGGACAACTAACTATGGCTACACCTTC	CASSRRTTNYGYTF
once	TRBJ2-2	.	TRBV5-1	TGCGCCAGCAGCGCAGGGGGAGGCCTTGCCGGGGAGCTGTTTTTT	CASSAGGGLAGELFF
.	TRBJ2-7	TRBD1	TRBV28	TGTGCCAGCAGTCCACACACAGGGGACTACGAGCAGTACTTC	CASSPHTGDYEQYF
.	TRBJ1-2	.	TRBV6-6	TGTGCCAGCAGTTACAACCTGGGGGATAACTATGGCTACACCTTC	CASSYNLGDNYGYTF
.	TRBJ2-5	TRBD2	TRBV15	TGTGCCACCAGCAGCGGGGGGGCGGGAGAGACCCAGTACTTC	CATSSGGAGETQYF
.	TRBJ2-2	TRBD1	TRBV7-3	TGTGCCAGCAGCCACAGGGGTGCCGGGGAGCTGTTTTTT	CASSHRGAGELFF
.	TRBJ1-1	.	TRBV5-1	TGCGCCAGCAGCCTGGGGGGAGGAACCACTGAAGCTTTCTTT	CASSLGGGTTEAFF
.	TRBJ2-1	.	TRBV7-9	TGTGCCAGCAGCCTGGACGTGGACAATGAGCAGTTCTTC	CASSLDVDNEQFF
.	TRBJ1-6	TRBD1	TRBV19	TGTGCCAGTAGTAGGGTATCACAGGGGAATTCACCCCTCCACTTT	CASSRVSQGNSPLHF
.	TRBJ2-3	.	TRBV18	TGTGCCAGCTCCTCGACAGGGAGGACAGATACGCAGTATTTT	CASSSTGRTDTQYF
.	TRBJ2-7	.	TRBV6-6	TGTGCCAGCAGTTCGGGGGACGCCAGCTCCTACGAGCAGTACTTC	CASSSGDASSYEQYF
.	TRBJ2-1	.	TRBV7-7	TGTGCCAGCAGCCCGGCCGGTGGAGCGTTCTCCTACAATGAGCAGTTCTTC	CASSPAGGAFSYNEQFF
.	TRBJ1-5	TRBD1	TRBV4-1	TGCGCCAGCAGCCCAGGGGGTTCTAATCAGCCCCAGCATTTT	CASSPGGSNQPQHF
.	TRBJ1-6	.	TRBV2	TGTGCCAGCACTGGGCGGAATAATTCACCCCTCCACTTT	CASTGRNNSPLHF
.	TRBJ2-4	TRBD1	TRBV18	TGTGCCAGCTCTCCAGTGGGGACAGGGGTCACCATTCAGTACTTC	CASSPVGTGVTIQYF
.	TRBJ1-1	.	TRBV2	TGTGCCAGCAGTGGACAGGAGAACACTGAAGCTTTCTTT	CASSGQENTEAFF
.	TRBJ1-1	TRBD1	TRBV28	TGTGCCAGCAGTGTAGGACAGGGAGGAACTGAAGCTTTCTTT	CASSVGQGGTEAFF
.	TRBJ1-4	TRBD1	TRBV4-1	TGCGCCAGCAGCCACCCGGACAGGGAGAATGAAAAACTGTTTTTT	CASSHPDRENEKLFF
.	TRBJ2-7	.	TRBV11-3	TGTGCCAGCAGCTTAGAACGGAATTCCTACGAGCAGTACTTC	CASSLERNSYEQYF
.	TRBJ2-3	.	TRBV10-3	TGTGCCACATCGGGGGACAGTGAGGGAGTTATTAGCACAGATACGCAGTATTTT	CATSGDSEGVISTDTQYF
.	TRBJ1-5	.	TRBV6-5	TGTGCCAGCGGCCCCAACGGGAATCAGCCCCAGCATTTT	CASGPNGNQPQHF
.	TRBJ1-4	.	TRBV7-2	TGTGCCAGCAGCGAAACAACGTATGAAAAACTGTTTTTT	CASSETTYEKLFF
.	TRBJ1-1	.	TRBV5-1	TGCGCCAGCAGCTTGGCGGGCAGGGGACCTGAAGCTTTCTTT	CASSLAGRGPEAFF
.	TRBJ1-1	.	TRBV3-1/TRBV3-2	TGTGCCAGCAGCCCGTCGGGACACGCGAACACTGAAGCTTTCTTT	CASSPSGHANTEAFF
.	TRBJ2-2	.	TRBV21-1	TGTGCCAGCAGCAAAGACCGAAGGGTCACCGGGGAGCTGTTTTTT	CASSKDRRVTGELFF
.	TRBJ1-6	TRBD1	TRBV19	TGTGCCAGTAGTAGAGGACAGGTTGTTCTTTCACCCCTCCACTTT	CASSRGQVVLSPLHF
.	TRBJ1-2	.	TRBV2	TGTGCCAGCCCGTCCCAGAAAGACAATAACTATGGCTACACCTTC	CASPSQKDNNYGYTF
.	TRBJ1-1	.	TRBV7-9	TGTGCCAGCAGCTTAGTAGGGGACAACACTGAAGCTTTCTTT	CASSLVGDNTEAFF
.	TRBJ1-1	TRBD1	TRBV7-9	TGTGCCAGCAGCTTAGCCCAGGGGGATAACACTGAAGCTTTCTTT	CASSLAQGDNTEAFF
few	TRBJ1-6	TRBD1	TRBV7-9	TGTGCCAGCAGCTTCTCAGGACAGGGTACCCCCCTCCACTTT	CASSFSGQGTPLHF
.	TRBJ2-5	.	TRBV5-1	TGCGCCAGCAGCACGGGGACTTCCCAAGAGACCCAGTACTTC	CASSTGTSQETQYF